One and the same sample provided the 32 T cell receptor beta chains below, sequenced in a study of T cell repertoires in cytomegalovirus infection. MiXCR, run by TCRdb on the reads, gives a single entry per CDR3 protein. The table lists a few hundred thousand distinct CDR3 sequences, about 44% of them singletons. Antigens of these TCRs are unknown. The sequences come from cultured PBMCs, collected from culture after CMV antigen stimulation. These TCRs come from a human donor in good health (CMV status not recorded). Some clones in this sample may be carry-over from other donors' samples.

Here the CDR3 reads CASSQDIPLGEAFF. DNA for the CDR3: TGCGCCAGCAGCCAAGATATCCCCCTCGGGGAAGCTTTCTTT. The chain links TRBV4-3 to TRBJ1-1; D remains ambiguous. The germline V and J ends were trimmed by 0 bases and 8 bases, with 13 bases remaining between them. Per germline, CDR1 LGHNA and CDR2 YSLEER. The CDR3 is 14 amino acids.

This clonotype was detected a few times. The genes are TRBV7-6 and TRBJ1-1; D may be TRBD1 (5 bases). V lost 3 bases and J 1 base, leaving 12 bases between the germline ends. This CDR3 is built from 15 residues. Germline lookup yields CDR1 SGHVS and CDR2 FNYEAQ. The CDR3 coding sequence is TGTGCCAGCAGCTTGGGACCGCGGGCGAACACTGAAGCTTTCTTT. Translation gives CASSLGPRANTEAFF.

The V gene is TRBV6-5, the J gene TRBJ1-6, with D possibly TRBD1 on 5 matching bases. The germline V gene encodes CDR1 MNHEY and CDR2 SVGAGI. Trimming cost V 4 bases and J 8 bases, with 12 bases left between them. The CDR3 runs to 14 residues. CDR3: CASSSGPGYSPLHF. The CDR3 DNA follows: TGTGCCAGCAGTTCAGGGCCGGGATATTCACCCCTCCACTTT.

This clonotype came up a few times. The genes are TRBV6-5 and TRBJ1-5; D gene unclear. Germline V gives CDR1 MNHEY, CDR2 SVGAGI. This CDR3 region has 14 residues. Between the trimmed V and J ends, which lost 0 bases and 7 bases, there was a span of 10 bases. As DNA, the CDR3 is TGTGCCAGCAGTTACTCGGTATCGGGGCAGCCCCAGCATTTT. Protein: CASSYSVSGQPQHF.

CDR3 protein: CSVAALGRETQYF. In nucleotides, the CDR3 is TGCAGCGTTGCGGCTCTGGGGCGAGAGACCCAGTACTTC. J is TRBJ2-5 and V is TRBV29-1; tentative D call: TRBD1 (5 bases). The CDR3 runs to 13 residues. In germline, CDR1 is SQVTM, CDR2 ANQGSEA. Trimming pared 4 bases from V and 4 bases from J, leaving 13 bases between.

This chain uses TRBV4-1 with TRBJ2-1, with TRBD1 identical over 10 bases. CDR1 and CDR2 from the germline V gene are MGHRA and YSYEKL. With 1 base clipped from V and 7 bases from J, the junction kept 10 bases outside the gene matches. The CDR3 sequence is 17 residues long. In DNA, the CDR3 is TGCGCCAGCAGCCAAGGCCCGCTGGGGACAGGGGTAAATGAGCAGTTCTTC. Residues: CASSQGPLGTGVNEQFF.

The rearrangement links TRBV19 to TRBJ2-5; TRBD1 or TRBD2 may be the D gene (5 bases each). The CDR3 has 15 amino acids. V shed 3 bases and J shed 5 bases, with 16 bases lying between them. Looked up from germline, CDR1 is LNHDA and CDR2 is SQIVND (reference sequence). Here the CDR3 DNA reads TGTGCCAGTAGTATTGAGGGGTCCCCTGGGGAGACCCAGTACTTC. It specifies CASSIEGSPGETQYF.

This chain links TRBV7-2 with TRBJ1-1; D unresolved. V was trimmed by 3 bases and J by 1 base, leaving 9 bases between them. The CDR3 consists of 14 residues. Germline values: CDR1 SGHTA, CDR2 FQGNSA. The CDR3 protein is CASSFMRGNTEAFF. The CDR3 region has the DNA TGTGCCAGCAGCTTTATGAGAGGGAACACTGAAGCTTTCTTT.

V usage is TRBV5-5 and J usage is TRBJ2-1; D is unclear. V lost 2 bases to trimming and J lost 9 bases, with 12 bases between them. This CDR3 comprises 13 residues. Per the germline V gene, CDR1 is SGHKS and CDR2 is YYEKEE (reference sequence). CDR3 coding DNA: TGTGCCAGCAGCTTACCTTCCTACGGTGAGCAGTTCTTC. It specifies CASSLPSYGEQFF.

This clonotype was found a few times. The DNA of the CDR3 is TGTGCCAGCAGCCCATCACCGGGACAGGGTGTTAGAGAGACCCAGTACTTC. Residues: CASSPSPGQGVRETQYF. The rearrangement joins TRBV28 to TRBJ2-5; TRBD1 matches at 9 bases. The CDR3 runs 17 residues. The ends lost 6 bases at V and 4 bases at J; junction bases unmatched: 15. Germline V gene lookup returns CDR1 MDHEN and CDR2 SYDVKM. Supplemented by reference TRBV28 and TRBJ2-5, the full variable domain reads DVKVTQSSRYLVKRTGEKVFLECVQDMDHENMFWYRQDPGLGLRLIYFSYDVKMKEKGDIPEGYSVSREKKERFSLILESASTNQTSMYLCASSPSPGQGVRETQYFGPGTRLLVL.

This clonotype has only a few counts. The rearrangement links TRBV12-3 or TRBV12-4 to TRBJ1-1; no definite D call. Trimming pared 3 bases from V and 1 base from J, leaving 9 bases between. The CDR3 has 14 residues. The CDR3 region is CASSFFTANTEAFF. The CDR3 DNA reads TGTGCCAGCAGTTTTTTCACAGCGAACACTGAAGCTTTCTTT.

The chain employs TRBV11-2 and TRBJ2-3, with TRBD2 identical over 14 bases. The V segment lost 6 bases and the J segment 5 bases; nucleotides outside the gene matches: 1. Germline values: CDR1 SGHAT, CDR2 FQNNGV. The CDR3 runs 14 residues. CDR3 sequence: CASRGLAGVDTQYF. As DNA, the CDR3 is TGTGCCAGCAGGGGACTAGCGGGAGTAGATACGCAGTATTTT.

The chain employs TRBV2 and TRBJ2-2; perhaps TRBD1 as D (7 bases). The CDR3 is 16 residues long. The V gene lost 4 bases and the J gene lost 1 base, with 13 bases spanning the gap. The germline V gene encodes CDR1 SNHLY and CDR2 FYNNEI. The CDR3 loop reads CASSGGGGENTGELFF. CDR3 coding DNA: TGTGCCAGCAGTGGTGGAGGGGGCGAGAACACCGGGGAGCTGTTTTTT.

The rearrangement uses TRBV4-1 and TRBJ2-7; D is ambiguous. Germline CDR1 MGHRA, CDR2 YSYEKL. V lost 0 bases, J lost 7 bases, and 13 bases lay in between. CDR3 size: 14 residues. CDR3 DNA: TGCGCCAGCAGCCAAGATCCGATGACCCAAGAGCAGTACTTC. This codes for CASSQDPMTQEQYF.

The rearrangement uses TRBV7-6 and TRBJ2-3, with 8 positions matching TRBD2. This CDR3 comprises 16 residues. CDR1 is SGHVS, CDR2 FNYEAQ, per germline. With V trimmed by 5 bases and J by 0 bases, 7 bases remained unmatched. CDR3 amino acids: CASSDPVAGSTDTQYF. The CDR3 nucleotides read TGTGCCAGCAGCGACCCCGTAGCGGGAAGCACAGATACGCAGTATTTT.

This clonotype was picked up a small number of times. The chain recombines TRBV28 with TRBJ1-3; 8 positions agree with TRBD1. In germline, CDR1 is MDHEN, CDR2 SYDVKM. The CDR3 extends over 16 amino acids. Germline trimming cut 5 bases from V and 4 bases from J; bases unmatched to any gene: 10. Written as DNA, the CDR3 is TGTGCCAGCAGTCGACCGGTCAGGGGGCTAGGAAACACCATATATTTT. Amino acids: CASSRPVRGLGNTIYF.

The chain couples TRBV19 to TRBJ1-5, with no clear D. Trimming left V 6 bases short and J 0 bases short, with 15 bases between. This CDR3 is built from 16 residues. Germline assignment: CDR1 LNHDA and CDR2 SQIVND (reference sequence). The CDR3 bases are TGTGCCAGTAGGTGGAGGTGGGGAAATAGCAATCAGCCCCAGCATTTT. Translating it yields CASRWRWGNSNQPQHF. Combining the CDR3 with reference TRBV19 and TRBJ1-5 gives the whole variable domain DGGITQSPKYLFRKEGQNVTLSCEQNLNHDAMYWYRQDPGQGLRLIYYSQIVNDFQKGDIAEGYSVSREKKESFPLTVTSAQKNPTAFYLCASRWRWGNSNQPQHFGDGTRLSIL.

The sample holds a few counts of this clonotype. The chain links TRBV6-5 to TRBJ2-6; 7 bases are a match to TRBD1. Germline V gene sequence: CDR1 MNHEY, CDR2 SVGAGI. The CDR3 runs to 17 residues. The J segment lost 0 bases and the V segment lost 6 bases, leaving 8 bases of the junction unmatched. CDR3 sequence: CASRRQGSSSGANVLTF. Here the CDR3 DNA reads TGTGCCAGCAGGAGACAGGGATCCTCCTCTGGGGCCAACGTCCTGACTTTC.

This clonotype was detected only a few times. The CDR3 protein is CASSLPLGLTGYTF. The CDR3 bases are TGTGCCAGCAGCTTACCCTTGGGGCTTACTGGCTACACCTTC. The chain joins TRBV7-2 to TRBJ1-2; TRBD1 might be the D (5 bases). V gave up 2 bases and J gave up 7 bases, with 14 bases separating them. Germline-derived CDR1 and CDR2 are SGHTA and FQGNSA. The CDR3 is 14 amino acids.

This clonotype has just a few counts. J is TRBJ1-4 and V is TRBV20-1; D gene ambiguous. This CDR3 region has 12 residues. V was clipped by 6 bases and J by 8 bases, with 13 bases between them. CDR1 and CDR2 from the germline V gene are DFQATT and SNEGSKA (reference sequence). Here the CDR3 reads CSARWGGEKLFF. The CDR3 DNA reads as TGCAGTGCCCGTTGGGGAGGCGAAAAACTGTTTTTT.

J is TRBJ2-2 and V is TRBV7-2; 8 nucleotides match TRBD2. In germline, CDR1 is SGHTA, CDR2 FQGNSA. V was pared by 5 bases and J by 7 bases, with 12 bases of the junction left unmatched. The CDR3 totals 16 residues. This chain's CDR3 is CASSLFGGGQIGELFF. CDR3 coding DNA: TGTGCCAGCAGCCTGTTCGGGGGGGGGCAAATCGGGGAGCTGTTTTTT.

The chain recombines TRBV28 with TRBJ1-4, with 9 bases that match TRBD1. Germline CDR1 MDHEN, CDR2 SYDVKM. Trimming took 7 bases from V and 10 from J; bases not matched to a gene: 10. The CDR3 spans 14 residues. CDR3 loop: CASIPRDRVGKLFF. CDR3 sequence (DNA): TGTGCCAGCATCCCCCGGGACAGGGTTGGAAAACTGTTTTTT.

The rearrangement joins TRBV29-1 to TRBJ2-1; D not resolved. Germline assignment: CDR1 SQVTM and CDR2 ANQGSEA. This CDR3 is 12 amino acids long. The ends were cut back, 4 bases at V and 5 bases at J, with 9 bases in the middle. The CDR3 loop is CSVGWGDNEQFF. DNA for the CDR3: TGCAGCGTTGGTTGGGGTGACAATGAGCAGTTCTTC.

V gene TRBV4-1 combines with J gene TRBJ2-3; TRBD2 matches at 7 bases. The CDR3 spans 17 residues. Per germline, CDR1 MGHRA and CDR2 YSYEKL. V shed 0 bases and J 2 bases; nucleotides not matched to a gene: 8. The DNA of the CDR3 is TGCGCCAGCAGCCAAGATCCAGCGGGGAGTTACACAGATACGCAGTATTTT. It specifies CASSQDPAGSYTDTQYF.

A few counts support this clonotype. The genes are TRBV7-2 and TRBJ1-2; D gene ambiguous. From germline, CDR1 is SGHTA and CDR2 FQGNSA. The CDR3 has 13 residues. V lost 5 bases to trimming and J lost 3 bases, with 10 bases between them. CDR3 sequence: CASSLDRDYGYTF. Here the CDR3 DNA reads TGTGCCAGCAGCCTAGACCGGGACTATGGCTACACCTTC.

V gene TRBV3-1 combines with J gene TRBJ2-5, with D perhaps matching TRBD1 (6 bases). The CDR3 runs 15 residues. Germline values: CDR1 LGHDT, CDR2 YNNKEL (reference sequence). V shed 0 bases and J shed 3 bases, with 11 bases lying between them. In nucleotides, the CDR3 is TGTGCCAGCAGCCAAGACCCCCGGGACAAAGAGACCCAGTACTTC. Encoded protein: CASSQDPRDKETQYF.

This clonotype has just one count. V and J are TRBV5-1 and TRBJ1-4; possibly TRBD1 for D (6 bases). The CDR3 is made up of 15 amino acids. From germline, CDR1 is SGHRS and CDR2 YFSETQ. V shed 4 bases and J shed 7 bases, with 17 bases lying between them. This CDR3 reads CASSRSTGPGEKLFF. The CDR3 DNA reads as TGCGCCAGCAGCCGGTCGACAGGCCCTGGTGAAAAACTGTTTTTT.

The J gene is TRBJ2-7, the V gene TRBV19, with 7 bases aligning to TRBD2. V lost 3 bases and J lost 0; bases outside the gene matches: 8. Germline CDR1 reads LNHDA; CDR2 reads SQIVND (reference sequence). The CDR3 is made up of 16 amino acids. The DNA of the CDR3 is TGTGCCAGTAGTATGGTTAGCGGGTCCTACTCCTACGAGCAGTACTTC. Residues: CASSMVSGSYSYEQYF.

This clonotype appeared a few times. V gene TRBV28 combines with J gene TRBJ2-2; 8 bases are shared with TRBD2. The CDR3 sequence is 16 residues long. Looked up from germline, CDR1 is MDHEN and CDR2 is SYDVKM. The ends lost 3 bases at V and 4 bases at J; junction bases unmatched: 7. The CDR3 nucleotides read TGTGCCAGCAGTTTGGCGGGAGGATATAGCACCGGGGAGCTGTTTTTT. Translated: CASSLAGGYSTGELFF.

The chain employs TRBV12-3 or TRBV12-4 and TRBJ2-7; TRBD2 is a possible D gene (5 bases). V lost 4 bases, J lost 3 bases, and 19 bases lay in between. CDR3 length equals 16 residues. The CDR3 coding sequence is TGTGCCAGCAGTTCCCCAATCTCGGGATCCCACTACGAGCAGTACTTC. It specifies CASSSPISGSHYEQYF.

The rearrangement links TRBV2 to TRBJ2-7, with TRBD1 matching 7 bases. CDR1 is SNHLY and CDR2 is FYNNEI in the germline V gene. The junction had 7 bases not matched to a gene; V was cut back by 2 bases and J by 3 bases. The CDR3 sequence is 15 residues long. CDR3 sequence: CASSESHQGDYEQYF. CDR3 sequence (DNA): TGTGCCAGCAGTGAATCCCACCAGGGGGACTACGAGCAGTACTTC. Supplemented by reference TRBV2 and TRBJ2-7, the full variable domain reads EPEVTQTPSHQVTQMGQEVILRCVPISNHLYFYWYRQILGQKVEFLVSFYNNEISEKSEIFDDQFSVERPDGSNFTLKIRSTKLEDSAMYFCASSESHQGDYEQYFGPGTRLTVT.

V usage is TRBV6-6 and J usage is TRBJ1-1; no reliable D call. CDR3 length: 14 amino acids. V gave up 5 bases and J gave up 5 bases, with 15 bases separating them. Germline lookup yields CDR1 MNHNY and CDR2 SVGAGI (reference sequence). CDR3 sequence: CASSGRPWGTEAFF. In DNA form, the CDR3 reads TGTGCCAGCAGTGGACGGCCATGGGGAACTGAAGCTTTCTTT.